Shown below are 11 T cell receptor beta chains from a single sample sequenced in a study of T cell responses to AZD1222 COVID-19 vaccine. Profiling relied on immunoSEQ multiplex PCR, and the TCRdb table lists in-frame clones only, not all of them. The table lists about 140,000 clones, roughly 90% of them singletons. Sequencing used peripheral blood, obtained 28 days after the second AZD1222 dose. These receptor sequences come from an adult who received the AZD1222 COVID-19 vaccine.

The gene calls are TRBV5-1 and TRBJ1-4, with D maybe TRBD1 (6 bases). Trimming removed 0 bases from V and 3 bases from J, with 6 bases in between. This CDR3 is 14 amino acids long. In germline, CDR1 is SGHRS, CDR2 YFSETQ. CDR3 amino acids: CASSLEGANEKLFF. The CDR3 DNA sequence: TGCGCCAGCAGCTTGGAGGGGGCTAATGAAAAACTGTTTTTT.

This clone was recorded a few times. The rearrangement joins TRBV6-5 to TRBJ1-1, with D maybe TRBD1 (5 bases). The germline V and J ends were trimmed by 6 bases and 7 bases, with 21 bases remaining between them. The length of the CDR3 is 15 residues. In germline, CDR1 is MNHEY, CDR2 SVGAGI. This CDR3 is CASRGSGTGDDEAFF. The CDR3 bases are TGTGCCAGCAGGGGATCCGGGACGGGGGATGATGAAGCTTTCTTT.

The chain combines TRBV5-4 with TRBJ1-1; possibly TRBD1 for D (5 bases). The germline V gene encodes CDR1 SGHNT and CDR2 YYREEE (reference sequence). V was clipped by 0 bases and J by 3 bases, with 6 bases between them. This CDR3 has 13 amino acids. The CDR3 region is CASSLGGDTEAFF. The DNA for the CDR3 is TGTGCCAGCAGCTTGGGAGGGGACACTGAAGCTTTCTTT. Drawing the rest from reference TRBV5-4 and TRBJ1-1, the complete variable domain is ETGVTQSPTHLIKTRGQQVTLRCSSQSGHNTVSWYQQALGQGPQFIFQYYREEENGRGNFPPRFSGLQFPNYSSELNVNALELDDSALYLCASSLGGDTEAFFGQGTRLTVV.

This clone was seen a handful of times. V is TRBV11-3 and J is TRBJ2-2; weak D call: TRBD2 (6 bases). Deletions cut 0 bases from V and 4 bases from J, with 12 bases between. The CDR3 runs 16 residues. Germline assignment: CDR1 SGHNT and CDR2 YENEEA. CDR3 nucleotide sequence: TGTGCCAGCAGCTTAGACGGGAGAGTCGGCACCGGGGAGCTGTTTTTT. It is translated as CASSLDGRVGTGELFF. Filled out from reference TRBV11-3 and TRBJ2-2, the complete variable domain reads EAGVVQSPRYKIIEKKQPVAFWCNPISGHNTLYWYLQNLGQGPELLIRYENEEAVDDSQLPKDRFSAERLKGVDSTLKIQPAELGDSAVYLCASSLDGRVGTGELFFGEGSRLTVL.

The rearrangement joins TRBV7-9 to TRBJ1-5, with D possibly TRBD1 on 5 matching bases. This CDR3 region has 13 residues. The germline CDR1 and CDR2 sequences are SEHNR and FQNEAQ (reference sequence). V gave up 8 bases and J gave up 1 base, with 9 bases separating them. The CDR3 spells CASGGASNQPQHF. CDR3 coding DNA: TGTGCCAGCGGCGGGGCGAGCAATCAGCCCCAGCATTTT.

This chain connects TRBV7-2 to TRBJ2-2; no reliable D call. This CDR3 is 15 amino acids long. The germline V and J ends were trimmed by 2 bases and 6 bases, with 13 bases remaining between them. The germline V gene has CDR1 SGHTA and CDR2 FQGNSA. CDR3 sequence: CASSLTALLSGELFF. Here the CDR3 DNA reads TGTGCCAGCAGCTTAACGGCTCTACTCTCCGGGGAGCTGTTTTTT.

With regard to this clone: Germline and junction disagree at one end, which may indicate a read error. V usage is TRBV7-3 and J usage is TRBJ2-1; 8 nucleotides line up with TRBD2. Per the germline V gene, CDR1 is SGHTA and CDR2 is FQGTGA. CDR3 length: 14 amino acids. CDR3 bases: TGTGCCAGCTCCCGGGGGGGCTCCGACAATGAGCAGTTCTTC. Its translation: CASSRGGSDNEQFF.

The chain carries TRBV10-3 and TRBJ1-2, with no clear D. Germline V gene sequence: CDR1 ENHRY, CDR2 SYGVKD. Trimming removed 3 bases from V and 5 bases from J, with 7 bases in between. The CDR3 contains 12 residues. This chain's CDR3 is CAISDGRYGYTF. The CDR3 coding sequence is TGTGCCATCAGTGACGGACGGTATGGCTACACCTTC.

The rearrangement joins TRBV14 to TRBJ2-5, with D uncertain. The CDR3 runs 15 residues. Germline CDR1 SGHDN, CDR2 FVKESK. V was clipped by 4 bases and J by 2 bases, with 14 bases between them. CDR3 sequence reads: CASSPYATGQETQYF. The CDR3 DNA reads TGTGCCAGCAGCCCCTACGCCACCGGACAAGAGACCCAGTACTTC.

V usage is TRBV19 and J usage is TRBJ1-1; 7 bases agree with TRBD1. CDR1 is LNHDA and CDR2 is SQIVND in the germline V gene (reference sequence). Trimming at V came to 9 bases and at J to 1 base, leaving 5 bases not matched to a gene. CDR3 length: 13 amino acids. The CDR3 reads CASEGQTNTEAFF. The CDR3 nucleotides are TGTGCCAGCGAGGGACAGACGAACACTGAAGCTTTCTTT.

This clone has more than one count but fewer than ten. This sequence joins TRBV6-1 and TRBJ1-2; 7 positions match TRBD1. From germline, CDR1 is MNHNS and CDR2 SASEGT. The CDR3 runs 15 residues. V gave up 3 bases and J gave up 5 bases; unmatched junction bases: 9. The CDR3 loop reads CASSDNTQGKYGYTF. In nucleotides, the CDR3 is TGTGCCAGCAGTGACAATACACAGGGGAAGTATGGCTACACCTTC.